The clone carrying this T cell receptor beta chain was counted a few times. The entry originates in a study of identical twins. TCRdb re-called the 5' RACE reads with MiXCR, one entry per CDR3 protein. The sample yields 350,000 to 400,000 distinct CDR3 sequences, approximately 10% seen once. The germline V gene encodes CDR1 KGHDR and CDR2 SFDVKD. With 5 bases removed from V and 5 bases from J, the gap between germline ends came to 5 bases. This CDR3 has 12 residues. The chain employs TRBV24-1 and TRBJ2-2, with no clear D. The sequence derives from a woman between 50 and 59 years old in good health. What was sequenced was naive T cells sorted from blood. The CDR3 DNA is TGTGCCACCAGTGCCCTGACCGGGGAGCTGTTTTTT. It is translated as CATSALTGELFF.